This entry features one T cell receptor beta chain sequence. Original data processing: Cell counts per sample came from amplifying reference gene primers. The data were produced by immunoSEQ multiplex PCR, yet TCRdb's version contains in-frame clones alone and is incomplete. That table furnishes V, J and clone size, whereas the DNA furnished D and trimming. The sample consists of approximately 90,000 clones, roughly 80% of them appearing once. Per the germline V gene, CDR1 is SNHLY and CDR2 is FYNNEI. V gave up 6 bases and J gave up 5 bases, with 9 bases separating them. The CDR3 runs 12 residues. This record comes from a study of blood T cell repertoires in COVID-19. In the study overall: Sample material is recorded as cDNA or gDNA derived from T cells, B-cell-depleted T cells, or PBMCs.

Sequencing used peripheral blood. The chain couples TRBV2 to TRBJ2-3; D is unresolved. The sequence came from a human donor in a cohort sampled during active COVID-19. CDR3 sequence: CASRRYGDTQYF. The DNA of the CDR3 is TGTGCCAGCAGGCGTTACGGAGATACGCAGTATTTT.